This entry lists 9 T cell receptor beta chains sequenced from one sample in a study of patients and donors after allogeneic stem cell transplantation. TCRdb redid the calling of the RT-PCR reads with MiXCR, one entry per CDR3 protein. The sample comprises under 170,000 distinct CDR3 sequences, 37% of which are singletons, and about 50% rests with the top ten. The specimen sequenced was blood, either unsorted or a sorted T cell fraction (not recorded which). The receptors shown here come from a human donor who was either an allogeneic HSCT recipient or a stem cell or donor lymphocyte infusion donor (not recorded which). It is not recorded whose cells these are; they may come from a transplant donor.

The V call is TRBV20-1, the J call TRBJ1-1; no reliable D call. Between the trimmed V and J ends, which lost 1 base and 4 bases, there was a span of 10 bases. CDR3 length: 13 amino acids. Germline-derived CDR1 and CDR2 are DFQATT and SNEGSKA (reference sequence). As DNA, the CDR3 is TGCAGTGCTAGAGTGGACCGGAGCACTGAAGCTTTCTTT. Translating gives CSARVDRSTEAFF.

This clonotype was seen a handful of times. The chain is built from TRBV9 and TRBJ2-1; the D is unclear. Trimming took 0 bases from V and 0 from J, leaving 1 base between them. Germline lookup yields CDR1 SGDLS and CDR2 YYNGEE. The CDR3 spans 13 residues. The CDR3 spells CASSVASYNEQFF. In nucleotides, the CDR3 is TGTGCCAGCAGCGTAGCCTCCTACAATGAGCAGTTCTTC.

The table lists this clonotype with a few counts. This sequence joins TRBV12-3 or TRBV12-4 and TRBJ2-1; D gene uncertain. This CDR3 is built from 11 residues. V lost 5 bases, J lost 8 bases, and 7 bases lay in between. The CDR3 bases are TGTGCCAGCAGTATTATCGATGAGCAGTTCTTC. Amino acids: CASSIIDEQFF.

The V gene is TRBV2, the J gene TRBJ1-6; no reliable D call. The CDR3 runs to 12 residues. With 8 bases removed from V and 10 bases from J, the gap between germline ends came to 12 bases. CDR1 and CDR2 from the germline V gene are SNHLY and FYNNEI. The CDR3 here is CASLTFGSPLHF. The CDR3, as DNA: TGTGCCAGCCTCACATTCGGATCACCCCTCCACTTT.

This clonotype has only a few counts. This chain connects TRBV6-2 or TRBV6-3 to TRBJ1-5, with unresolved D. The CDR3 runs 13 residues. V was trimmed by 0 bases and J by 4 bases, leaving 4 bases between them. Germline-derived CDR1 and CDR2 are MNHEY and SVGEGT. The CDR3 protein is CASSYSTNQPQHF. CDR3 in DNA: TGTGCCAGCAGTTACTCGACAAATCAGCCCCAGCATTTT.

There are a few counts of this clonotype. The chain uses TRBV20-1 and TRBJ2-1, with 8 nucleotides matching TRBD2. This CDR3 region has 15 residues. Germline V CDR1 and CDR2: DFQATT, SNEGSKA (reference sequence). The V gene end was trimmed by 6 bases and the J gene end by 9 bases; junction bases not matched to a gene: 16. Here the CDR3 DNA reads TGCAGTGCCACCCACTTAACGGGGGGGCCGTCTGAGCAGTTCTTC. Amino acids: CSATHLTGGPSEQFF.

The chain uses TRBV9 and TRBJ1-5, with a tentative D call TRBD1 (5 bases). Trimming removed 3 bases from V and 4 bases from J, with 14 bases in between. CDR1 is SGDLS and CDR2 is YYNGEE in the germline V gene. The CDR3 is 15 residues long. CDR3 DNA sequence: TGTGCCAGCAGCGGCCCCGGGACGGCGAATCAGCCCCAGCATTTT. Protein sequence: CASSGPGTANQPQHF.

The chain recombines TRBV7-9 with TRBJ2-3, with a tentative D call TRBD2 (5 bases). CDR1 and CDR2 from the germline V gene are SEHNR and FQNEAQ (reference sequence). The CDR3 consists of 15 residues. Trimming stripped 8 bases from V and 2 bases from J, with 17 bases between. The CDR3 reads CASHLVAAATDTQYF. CDR3 DNA: TGTGCCAGCCACCTCGTGGCAGCGGCCACAGATACGCAGTATTTT.

The V call is TRBV21-1, the J call TRBJ2-1; the table's D call TRBD1 went unverified against the DNA. TRBV21-1 is annotated as a pseudogene. CDR3 size: 16 residues. The CDR3: CASPQGIQGLQNEQFF. In DNA, the CDR3 is TGTGCCAGTCCTCAGGGTATACAGGGCTTGCAGAATGAGCAGTTCTTC.